The present T cell receptor (beta chain) was sequenced within a study of CD8+ T cells in alopecia areata. Extracted RNA was reverse transcribed into cDNA, the sequencing template. Assay: immunoSEQ multiplex PCR; the TCRdb copy retains only in-frame clones and omits some. Of some 190,000 clones listed, 40% to 65% are singletons. Germline assignment: CDR1 MNHEY and CDR2 SMNVEV (reference sequence). V lost 3 bases and J lost 3; bases outside the gene matches: 2. This CDR3 is 14 amino acids long. Sample treatment: oral pan-JAK inhibitor, 5-10 mg twice daily. The receptor was isolated from a human donor with alopecia areata. The V gene is TRBV27, the J gene TRBJ2-7, with 10 bases matching TRBD1. Sequences were derived from CD8+ T cells sorted from blood, sampled at week 52, from a patient treated with tofacitinib. The chain's CDR3 is CASSLDRGGYEQYF. CDR3 in DNA: TGTGCCAGCAGTTTGGACAGGGGGGGCTACGAGCAGTACTTC.